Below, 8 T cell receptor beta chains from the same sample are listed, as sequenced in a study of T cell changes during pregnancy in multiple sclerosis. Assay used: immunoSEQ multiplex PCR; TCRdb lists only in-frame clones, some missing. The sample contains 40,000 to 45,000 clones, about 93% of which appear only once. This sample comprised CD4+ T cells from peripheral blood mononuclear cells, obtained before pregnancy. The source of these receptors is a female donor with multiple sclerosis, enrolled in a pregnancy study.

The CDR3 loop reads CATRTSAYTGELFF. The DNA for the CDR3 is TGTGCCACCCGGACTAGCGCTTACACCGGGGAGCTGTTTTTT. The rearrangement joins TRBV6-4 to TRBJ2-2; 9 bases align to TRBD2. With V trimmed by 10 bases and J by 3 bases, 6 bases remained unmatched. CDR3 length: 14 residues. Germline V lookup: CDR1 MRHNA, CDR2 SNTAGT.

This CDR3 is CASSEVSGGRVGEQFF. CDR3 nucleotides: TGTGCCAGCAGTGAAGTGTCGGGAGGGCGGGTCGGTGAGCAGTTCTTC. The chain has TRBV6-1 and TRBJ2-1; 8 nucleotides align to TRBD2. Germline trimming cut 1 base from V and 9 bases from J; bases unmatched to any gene: 11. The CDR3 is 16 residues long. CDR1 MNHNS and CDR2 SASEGT come from the germline V gene.

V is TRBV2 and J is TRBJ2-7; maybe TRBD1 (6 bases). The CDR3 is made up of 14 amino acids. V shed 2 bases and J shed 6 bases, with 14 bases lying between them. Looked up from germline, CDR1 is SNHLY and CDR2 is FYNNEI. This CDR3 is CASSETGFGTEQYF. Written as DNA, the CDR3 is TGTGCCAGCAGTGAAACAGGGTTCGGAACCGAGCAGTACTTC.

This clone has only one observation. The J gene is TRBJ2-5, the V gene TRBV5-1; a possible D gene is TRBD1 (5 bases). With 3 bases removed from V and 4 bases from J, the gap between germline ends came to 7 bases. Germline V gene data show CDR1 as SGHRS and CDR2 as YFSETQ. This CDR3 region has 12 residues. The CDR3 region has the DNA TGCGCCAGCAGCTGGGGCGGAGAGACCCAGTACTTC. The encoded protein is CASSWGGETQYF.

In nucleotides, the CDR3 is TGTGCCATCAGTGAAGGGGCAGGGGCTAACTATGGCTACACCTTC. Translation gives CAISEGAGANYGYTF. This chain links TRBV10-3 with TRBJ1-2; D may be TRBD1 (6 bases). V was pared by 3 bases and J by 0 bases, with 11 bases between. Germline CDR1 ENHRY, CDR2 SYGVKD. CDR3 size: 15 residues.

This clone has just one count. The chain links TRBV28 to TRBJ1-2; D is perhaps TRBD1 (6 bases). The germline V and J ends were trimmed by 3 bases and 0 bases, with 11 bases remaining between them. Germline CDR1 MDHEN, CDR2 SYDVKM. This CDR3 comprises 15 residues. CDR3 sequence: CASSFRDTSNYGYTF. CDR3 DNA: TGTGCCAGCAGTTTCCGGGACACCTCTAACTATGGCTACACCTTC.

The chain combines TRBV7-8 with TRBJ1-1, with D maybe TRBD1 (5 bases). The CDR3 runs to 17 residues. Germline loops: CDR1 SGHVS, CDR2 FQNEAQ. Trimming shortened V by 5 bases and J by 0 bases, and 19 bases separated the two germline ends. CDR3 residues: CASSPRGGGGVNTEAFF. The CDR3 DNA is TGTGCCAGCAGCCCCCGGGGGGGTGGGGGGGTGAACACTGAAGCTTTCTTT.

The CDR3 protein is CASSYGQGYNEQFF. The CDR3, as DNA: TGCGCCAGCAGTTATGGACAGGGATACAATGAGCAGTTCTTC. The rearrangement joins TRBV5-1 to TRBJ2-1; 8 nucleotides match TRBD1. CDR1 is SGHRS and CDR2 is YFSETQ in the germline V gene. The CDR3 loop spans 14 amino acids. V was pared by 5 bases and J by 4 bases, with 5 bases of the junction left unmatched.